A single sample is the source of the 2 T cell receptor beta chains below, sequenced in a study of T cell repertoires in cytomegalovirus infection. The antigens for these receptors are not known. TCRdb ran MiXCR on the reads and lists one entry per CDR3 protein. The sample has fewer than 1,000,000 distinct CDR3 sequences, 30% to 40% seen once. The starting material was cultured CD8+ T cells from PBMCs, obtained from culture after CMV antigen stimulation. These receptors all come from a human donor in good health (CMV status not recorded). Some clones in this sample may be carry-over from other donors' samples.

This clonotype was detected only a few times. The chain uses TRBV15 and TRBJ1-4; 7 bases map to TRBD1. This CDR3 spans 15 amino acids. The germline V gene has CDR1 LNHNV and CDR2 YYDKDF (reference sequence). V trimming: 9 bases; J trimming: 1 base; junction bases outside the gene matches: 8. The CDR3 region has the DNA TGTGCCACTCGGGAGGGGGCGCGAACTAATGAAAAACTGTTTTTT. This codes for CATREGARTNEKLFF.

In this sample, this clonotype turned up a few times. V and J are TRBV7-9 and TRBJ2-3; TRBD2 is a possible D gene (6 bases). The CDR3 covers 17 residues. Germline V gives CDR1 SEHNR, CDR2 FQNEAQ (reference sequence). V was pared by 7 bases and J by 6 bases, with 26 bases between. The CDR3 reads CASTQPGDGENADTQYF. In nucleotides, the CDR3 is TGTGCCAGCACCCAACCGGGAGACGGAGAGAACGCGGATACGCAGTATTTT.